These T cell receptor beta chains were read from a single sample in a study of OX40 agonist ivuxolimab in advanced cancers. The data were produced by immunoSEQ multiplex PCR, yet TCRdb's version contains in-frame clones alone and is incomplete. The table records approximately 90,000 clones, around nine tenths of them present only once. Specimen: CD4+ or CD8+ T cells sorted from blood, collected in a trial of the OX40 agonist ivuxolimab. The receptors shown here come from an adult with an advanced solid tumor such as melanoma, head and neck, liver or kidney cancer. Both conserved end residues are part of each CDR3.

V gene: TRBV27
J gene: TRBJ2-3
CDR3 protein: CASSLSGRGTDSTDTQYF

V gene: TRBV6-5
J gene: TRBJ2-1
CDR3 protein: CAAGATTREQFF

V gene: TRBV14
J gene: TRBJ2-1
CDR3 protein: CASSQGGPYNEQFF

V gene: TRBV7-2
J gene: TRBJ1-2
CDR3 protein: CASSFLSNYGYTF

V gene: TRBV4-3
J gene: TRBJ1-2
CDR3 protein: CASSQEIHSLYGYTF

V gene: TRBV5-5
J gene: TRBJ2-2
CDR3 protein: CASTSVANTGELFF

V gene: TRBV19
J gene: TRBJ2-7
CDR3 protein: CATASRDNYEQYF

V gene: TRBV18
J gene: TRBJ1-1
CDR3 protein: CASSPRQATMNTEAFF

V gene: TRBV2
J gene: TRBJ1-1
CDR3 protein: CARLGDTEAFF

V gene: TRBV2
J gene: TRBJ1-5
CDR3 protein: CASSDSRVSNQPQHF

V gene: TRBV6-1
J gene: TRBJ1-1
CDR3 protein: CASSEGQIVTEAFF

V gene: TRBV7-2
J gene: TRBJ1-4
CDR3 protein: CASSFRQGAPNEKLFF

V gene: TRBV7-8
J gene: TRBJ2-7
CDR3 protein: CASSLVRLAAYEQYF

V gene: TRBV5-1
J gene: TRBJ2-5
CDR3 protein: CASSWRLAGDQETQYF

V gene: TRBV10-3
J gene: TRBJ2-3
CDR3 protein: CAISGLAGTTDTQYF

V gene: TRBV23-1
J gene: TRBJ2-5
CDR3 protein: CASRQGTSGQKIETQYF

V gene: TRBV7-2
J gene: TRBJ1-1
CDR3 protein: CASTPGKGATGTEAFF

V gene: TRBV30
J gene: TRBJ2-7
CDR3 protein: CAWSAEFSYEQYF

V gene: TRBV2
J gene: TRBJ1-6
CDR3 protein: CASSPRGGQFNSPLHF

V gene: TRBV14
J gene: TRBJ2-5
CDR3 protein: CASSQDNSPRETQYF

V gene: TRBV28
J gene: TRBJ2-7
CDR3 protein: CASSLQTPAQQYF

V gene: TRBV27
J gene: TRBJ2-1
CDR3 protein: CASSGSGGSYNEQFF

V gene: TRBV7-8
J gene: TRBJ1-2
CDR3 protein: CASSPPRQLANYGYTF

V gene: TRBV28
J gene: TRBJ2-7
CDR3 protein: CASSSPWTDQSEQYF

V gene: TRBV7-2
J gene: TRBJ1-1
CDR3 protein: CASSLRGNTEAFF

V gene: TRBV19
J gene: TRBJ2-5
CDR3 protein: CASSIGGTEGETQYF

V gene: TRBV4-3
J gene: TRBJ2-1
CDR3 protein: CASSRTGQGDSQFF

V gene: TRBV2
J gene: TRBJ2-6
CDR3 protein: CASSRTDLLTVLTF

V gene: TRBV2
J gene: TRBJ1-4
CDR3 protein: CASSDDRGIEKLFF

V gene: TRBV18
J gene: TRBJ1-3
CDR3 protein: CASSPQGRSGNTIYF

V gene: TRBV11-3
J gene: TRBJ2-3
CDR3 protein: CASSYAASTDTQYF

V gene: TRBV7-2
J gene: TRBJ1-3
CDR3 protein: CASSLDQGSSNTIYF

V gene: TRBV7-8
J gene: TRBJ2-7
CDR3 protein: CASSFRWETAYYEQYF

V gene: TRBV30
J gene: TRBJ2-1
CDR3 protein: CAWSLGSYNEQFF

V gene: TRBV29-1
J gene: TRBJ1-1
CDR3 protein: CSVSPGQGGNTEAFF

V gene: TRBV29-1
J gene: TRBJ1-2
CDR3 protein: CSVDGDRGNYGYTF

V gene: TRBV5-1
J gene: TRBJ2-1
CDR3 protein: CASSLVTGGFFAEQFF

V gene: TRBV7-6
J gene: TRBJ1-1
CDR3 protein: CASSYRGNTEAFF

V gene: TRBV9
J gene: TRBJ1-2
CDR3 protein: CASSISRDSGYTF

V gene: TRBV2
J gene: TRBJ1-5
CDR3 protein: CASSEALPGAPQPQHF

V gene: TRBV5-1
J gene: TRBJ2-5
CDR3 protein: CASRRQGQAQETQYF

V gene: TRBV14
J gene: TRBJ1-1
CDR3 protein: CASSQVDTEAFF

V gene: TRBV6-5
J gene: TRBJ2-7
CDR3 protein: CASSYTQGIPWEQYF

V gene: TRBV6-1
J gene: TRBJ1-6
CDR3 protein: CASSELTNSPLHF

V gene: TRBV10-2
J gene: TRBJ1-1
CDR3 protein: CASSENMDTEAFF

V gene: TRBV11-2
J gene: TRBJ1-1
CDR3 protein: CASSEQGWNTEAFF

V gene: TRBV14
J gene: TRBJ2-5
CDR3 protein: CASSRGLAGGQETQYF